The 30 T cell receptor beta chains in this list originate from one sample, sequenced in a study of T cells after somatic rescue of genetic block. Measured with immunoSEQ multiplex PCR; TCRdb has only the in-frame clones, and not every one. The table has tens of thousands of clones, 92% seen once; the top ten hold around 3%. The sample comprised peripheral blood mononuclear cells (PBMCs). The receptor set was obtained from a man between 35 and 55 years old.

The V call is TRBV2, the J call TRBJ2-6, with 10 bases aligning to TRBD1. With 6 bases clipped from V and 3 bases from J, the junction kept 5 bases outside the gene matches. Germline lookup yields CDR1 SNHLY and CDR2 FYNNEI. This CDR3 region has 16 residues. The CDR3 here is CASRRQGAHGANVLTF. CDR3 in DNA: TGTGCCAGCAGGCGACAGGGGGCGCATGGGGCCAACGTCCTGACTTTC.

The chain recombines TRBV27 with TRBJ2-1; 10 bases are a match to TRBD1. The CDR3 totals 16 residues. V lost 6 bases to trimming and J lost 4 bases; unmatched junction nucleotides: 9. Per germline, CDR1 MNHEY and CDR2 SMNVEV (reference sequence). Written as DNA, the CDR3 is TGTGCCAGCAGCCCCTTATTGGGACAGGGGTACAATGAGCAGTTCTTC. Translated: CASSPLLGQGYNEQFF.

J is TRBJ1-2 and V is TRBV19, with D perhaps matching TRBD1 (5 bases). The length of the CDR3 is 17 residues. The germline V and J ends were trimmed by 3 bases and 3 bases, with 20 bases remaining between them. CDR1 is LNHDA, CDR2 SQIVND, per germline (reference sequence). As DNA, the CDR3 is TGTGCCAGTAGTATCCTACGGGGACGCTCGGAGGACTATGGCTACACCTTC. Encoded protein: CASSILRGRSEDYGYTF.

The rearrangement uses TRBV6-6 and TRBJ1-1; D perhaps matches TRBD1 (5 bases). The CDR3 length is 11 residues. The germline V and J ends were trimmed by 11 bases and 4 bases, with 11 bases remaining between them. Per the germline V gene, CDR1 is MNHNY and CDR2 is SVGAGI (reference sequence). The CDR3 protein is CAVQTATEAFF. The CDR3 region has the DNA TGTGCCGTCCAGACAGCCACTGAAGCTTTCTTT.

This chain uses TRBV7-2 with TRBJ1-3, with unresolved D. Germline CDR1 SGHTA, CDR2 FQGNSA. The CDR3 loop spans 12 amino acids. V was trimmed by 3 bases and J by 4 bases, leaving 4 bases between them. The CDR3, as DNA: TGTGCCAGCAGCTTTTTAGGAAACACCATATATTTT. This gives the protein CASSFLGNTIYF.

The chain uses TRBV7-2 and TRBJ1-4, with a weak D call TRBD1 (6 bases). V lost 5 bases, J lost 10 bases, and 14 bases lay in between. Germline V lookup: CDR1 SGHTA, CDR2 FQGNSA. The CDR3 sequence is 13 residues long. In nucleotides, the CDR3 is TGTGCCAGCAGCAGCGACGGAGGGGGAAAACTGTTTTTT. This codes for CASSSDGGGKLFF.

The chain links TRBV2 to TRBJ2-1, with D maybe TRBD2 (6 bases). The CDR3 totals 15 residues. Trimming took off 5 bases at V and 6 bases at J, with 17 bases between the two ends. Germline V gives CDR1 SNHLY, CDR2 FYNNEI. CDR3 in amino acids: CASSQEGSPVNEQFF. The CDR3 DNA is TGTGCCAGCAGTCAGGAGGGGTCCCCGGTCAATGAGCAGTTCTTC.

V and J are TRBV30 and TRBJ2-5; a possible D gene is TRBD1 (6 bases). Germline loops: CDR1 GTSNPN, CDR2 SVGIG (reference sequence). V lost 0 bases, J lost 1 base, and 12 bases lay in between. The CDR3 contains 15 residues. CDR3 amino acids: CAWSVGGASQETQYF. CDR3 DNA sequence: TGTGCCTGGAGTGTAGGGGGAGCTAGCCAAGAGACCCAGTACTTC.

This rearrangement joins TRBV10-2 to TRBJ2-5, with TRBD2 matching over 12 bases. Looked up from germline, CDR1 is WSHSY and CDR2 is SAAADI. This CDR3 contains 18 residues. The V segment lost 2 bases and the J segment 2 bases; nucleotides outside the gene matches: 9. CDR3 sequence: CASSEHLGLAGLQETQYF. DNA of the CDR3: TGCGCCAGCAGTGAGCACCTCGGACTAGCGGGGTTACAAGAGACCCAGTACTTC.

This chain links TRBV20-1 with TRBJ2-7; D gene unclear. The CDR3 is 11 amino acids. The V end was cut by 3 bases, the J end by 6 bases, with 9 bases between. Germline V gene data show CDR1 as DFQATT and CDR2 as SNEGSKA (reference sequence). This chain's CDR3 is CSASGDTEQYF. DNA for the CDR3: TGCAGTGCTAGCGGTGACACCGAGCAGTACTTC.

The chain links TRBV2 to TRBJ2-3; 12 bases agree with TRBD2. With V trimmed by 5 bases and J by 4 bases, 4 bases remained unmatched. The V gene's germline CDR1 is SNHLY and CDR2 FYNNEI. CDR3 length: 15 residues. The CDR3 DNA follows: TGTGCCAGCAGTCCACTAGCGGGAGGAGCAGATACGCAGTATTTT. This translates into CASSPLAGGADTQYF. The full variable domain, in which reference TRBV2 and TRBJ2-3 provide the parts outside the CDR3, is EPEVTQTPSHQVTQMGQEVILRCVPISNHLYFYWYRQILGQKVEFLVSFYNNEISEKSEIFDDQFSVERPDGSNFTLKIRSTKLEDSAMYFCASSPLAGGADTQYFGPGTRLTVL.

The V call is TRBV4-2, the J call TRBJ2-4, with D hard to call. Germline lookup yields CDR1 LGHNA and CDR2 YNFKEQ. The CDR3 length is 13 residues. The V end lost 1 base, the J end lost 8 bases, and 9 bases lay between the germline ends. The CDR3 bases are TGTGCCAGCAGCCAAGGGATGCTCGACATTCAGTACTTC. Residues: CASSQGMLDIQYF.

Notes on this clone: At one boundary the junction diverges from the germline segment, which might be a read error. The CDR3: CASSHVRGNPSNF. CDR3 nucleotide sequence: TGTGCCAGCAGCCACGTCAGGGGGAACCCTTCAAACTTC. The chain is built from TRBV6-6 and TRBJ2-7; TRBD1 agrees at 7 bases. The CDR3 extends over 13 amino acids. Germline V gene sequence: CDR1 MNHNY, CDR2 SVGAGI (reference sequence).

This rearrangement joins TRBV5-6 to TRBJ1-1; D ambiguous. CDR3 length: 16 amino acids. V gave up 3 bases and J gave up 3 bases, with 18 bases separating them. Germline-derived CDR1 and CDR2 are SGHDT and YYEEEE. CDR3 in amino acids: CASSYSGITRDTEAFF. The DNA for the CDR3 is TGTGCCAGCAGCTACTCGGGGATCACCCGGGACACTGAAGCTTTCTTT.

The CDR3 coding sequence is TGTGCCAGTAGTATTTCCCACTCCTACAATGAGCAGTTCTTC. Its translation: CASSISHSYNEQFF. The genes are TRBV19 and TRBJ2-1, with D unclear. V was clipped by 3 bases and J by 0 bases, with 6 bases between them. The CDR3 loop spans 14 amino acids. From germline, CDR1 is LNHDA and CDR2 SQIVND (reference sequence).

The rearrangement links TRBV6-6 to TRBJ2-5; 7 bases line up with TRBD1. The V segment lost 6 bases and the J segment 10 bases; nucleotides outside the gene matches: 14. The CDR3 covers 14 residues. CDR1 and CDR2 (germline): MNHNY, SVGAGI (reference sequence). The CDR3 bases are TGTGCCAGCAGACGGGACGCCGCAACAGGGGACCAGTACTTC. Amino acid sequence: CASRRDAATGDQYF.

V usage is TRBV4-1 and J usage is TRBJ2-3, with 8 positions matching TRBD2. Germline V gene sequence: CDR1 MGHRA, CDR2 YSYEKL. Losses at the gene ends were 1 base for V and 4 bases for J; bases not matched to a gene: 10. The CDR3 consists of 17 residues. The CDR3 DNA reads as TGCGCCAGCAGCCAAGGACTAGCGAAAAAACGGGCAGATACGCAGTATTTT. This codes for CASSQGLAKKRADTQYF.

CDR3 residues: CASRRGTSGFLAKNIQYF. The CDR3 nucleotides are TGTGCCAGCAGGAGGGGGACTAGCGGGTTCCTAGCCAAAAACATTCAGTACTTC. V usage is TRBV28 and J usage is TRBJ2-4; 12 bases are shared with TRBD2. The length of the CDR3 is 18 residues. V lost 6 bases, J lost 0 bases, and 9 bases stayed unmatched. The germline V gene encodes CDR1 MDHEN and CDR2 SYDVKM. The full variable domain, in which reference TRBV28 and TRBJ2-4 provide the parts outside the CDR3, is DVKVTQSSRYLVKRTGEKVFLECVQDMDHENMFWYRQDPGLGLRLIYFSYDVKMKEKGDIPEGYSVSREKKERFSLILESASTNQTSMYLCASRRGTSGFLAKNIQYFGAGTRLSVL.

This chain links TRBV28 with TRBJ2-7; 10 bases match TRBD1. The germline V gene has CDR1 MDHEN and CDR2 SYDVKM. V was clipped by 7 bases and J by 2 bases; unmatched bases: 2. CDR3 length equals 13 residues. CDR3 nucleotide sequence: TGTGCCAGCATGGACAGGGGGGCCTACGAGCAGTACTTC. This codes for CASMDRGAYEQYF.

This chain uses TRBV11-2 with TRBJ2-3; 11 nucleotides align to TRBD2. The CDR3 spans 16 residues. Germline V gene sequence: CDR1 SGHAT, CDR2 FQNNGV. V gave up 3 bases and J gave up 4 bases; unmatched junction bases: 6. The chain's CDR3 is CASSLKLAGVPDTQYF. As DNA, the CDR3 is TGTGCCAGCAGCTTGAAACTAGCGGGAGTGCCAGATACGCAGTATTTT.

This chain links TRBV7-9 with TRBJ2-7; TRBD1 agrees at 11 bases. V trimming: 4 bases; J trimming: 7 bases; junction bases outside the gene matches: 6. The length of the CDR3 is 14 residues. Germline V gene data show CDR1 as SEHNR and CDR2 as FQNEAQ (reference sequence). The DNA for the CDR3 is TGTGCCAGCAGCTACGGACAGGGGGCGTGGGAGCAGTACTTC. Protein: CASSYGQGAWEQYF. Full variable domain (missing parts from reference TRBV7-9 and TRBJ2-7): DTGVSQNPRHKITKRGQNVTFRCDPISEHNRLYWYRQTLGQGPEFLTYFQNEAQLEKSRLLSDRFSAERPKGSFSTLEIQRTEQGDSAMYLCASSYGQGAWEQYFGPGTRLTVT.

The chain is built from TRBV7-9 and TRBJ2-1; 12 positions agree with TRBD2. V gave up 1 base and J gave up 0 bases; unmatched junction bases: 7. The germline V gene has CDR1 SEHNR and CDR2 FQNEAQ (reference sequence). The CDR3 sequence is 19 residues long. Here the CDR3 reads CASSLEALAGGSSYNEQFF. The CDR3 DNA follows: TGTGCCAGCAGCTTAGAGGCACTAGCGGGGGGAAGCTCCTACAATGAGCAGTTCTTC.

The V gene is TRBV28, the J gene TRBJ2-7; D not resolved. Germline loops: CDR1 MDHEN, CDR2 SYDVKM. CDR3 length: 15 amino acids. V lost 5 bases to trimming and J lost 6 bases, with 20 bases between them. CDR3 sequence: CASSLPTWARSEQYF. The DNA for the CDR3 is TGTGCCAGCAGTCTACCTACCTGGGCGCGCAGCGAGCAGTACTTC.

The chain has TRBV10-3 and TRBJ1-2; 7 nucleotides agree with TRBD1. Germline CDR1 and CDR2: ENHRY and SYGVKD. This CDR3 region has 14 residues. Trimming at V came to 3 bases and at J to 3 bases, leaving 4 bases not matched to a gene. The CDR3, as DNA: TGTGCCATCAGTGACCGACAGGGCTACTATGGCTACACCTTC. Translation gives CAISDRQGYYGYTF.

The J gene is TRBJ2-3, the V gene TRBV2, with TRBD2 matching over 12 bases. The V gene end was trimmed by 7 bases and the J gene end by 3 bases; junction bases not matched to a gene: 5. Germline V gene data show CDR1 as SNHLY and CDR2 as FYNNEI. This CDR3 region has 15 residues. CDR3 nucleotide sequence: TGTGCCAGCAAAGGACTAGCGGGAAGAACAGATACGCAGTATTTT. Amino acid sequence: CASKGLAGRTDTQYF.

Here the CDR3 reads CASSPIGQGTGELFF. The DNA for the CDR3 is TGCGCCAGCAGCCCGATCGGCCAGGGTACCGGGGAGCTGTTTTTT. The rearrangement uses TRBV5-1 and TRBJ2-2; a weak D match, TRBD1 (5 bases). Germline V gene lookup returns CDR1 SGHRS and CDR2 YFSETQ. V lost 4 bases, J lost 5 bases, and 15 bases lay in between. CDR3 length equals 15 residues.

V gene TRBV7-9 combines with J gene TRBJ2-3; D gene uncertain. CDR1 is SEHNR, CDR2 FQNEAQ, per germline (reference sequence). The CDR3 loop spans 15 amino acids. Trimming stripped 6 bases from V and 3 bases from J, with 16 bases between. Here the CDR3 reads CASRARPFGTDTQYF. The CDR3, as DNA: TGTGCCAGCAGAGCGCGGCCCTTCGGGACAGATACGCAGTATTTT.

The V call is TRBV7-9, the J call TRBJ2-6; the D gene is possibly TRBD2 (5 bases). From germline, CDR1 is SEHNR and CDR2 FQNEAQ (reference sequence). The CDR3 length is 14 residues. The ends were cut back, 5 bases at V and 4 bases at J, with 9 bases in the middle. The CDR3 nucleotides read TGTGCCAGCAGCCCCGGGATGGGGGCCAACGTCCTGACTTTC. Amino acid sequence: CASSPGMGANVLTF.

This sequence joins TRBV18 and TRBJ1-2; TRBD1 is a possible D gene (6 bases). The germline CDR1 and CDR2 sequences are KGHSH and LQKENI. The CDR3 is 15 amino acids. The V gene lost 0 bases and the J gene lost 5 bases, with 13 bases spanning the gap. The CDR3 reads CASSPPGGALYGYTF. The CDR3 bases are TGTGCCAGCTCACCACCGGGGGGCGCCTTGTATGGCTACACCTTC.

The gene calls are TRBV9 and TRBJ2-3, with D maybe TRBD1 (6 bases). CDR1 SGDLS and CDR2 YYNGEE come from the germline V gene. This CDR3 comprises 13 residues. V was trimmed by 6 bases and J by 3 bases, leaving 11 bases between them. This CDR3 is CASTRQETDTQYF. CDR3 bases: TGTGCCAGCACCCGACAGGAAACAGATACGCAGTATTTT.